The 10 T cell receptor beta chains below all came from one sample that was sequenced in a study of blood T cell repertoires in COVID-19. The method was immunoSEQ multiplex PCR; TCRdb's version includes in-frame clones alone and lacks a portion of them. The sample holds about 220,000 clones; 70% to 90% are singletons and the top ten take around 3%. Material: peripheral blood. Receptors were obtained from a middle-aged man who had recovered from COVID-19.

The chain combines TRBV6-5 with TRBJ2-7, with TRBD1 as a possible D gene (5 bases). V was shortened by 5 bases and J by 4 bases, with 12 bases between the two germline ends. The V gene's germline CDR1 is MNHEY and CDR2 SVGAGI. The CDR3 is 13 amino acids. Here the CDR3 reads CASSNTGFYEQYF. CDR3 sequence (DNA): TGTGCCAGCAGTAACACAGGTTTTTACGAGCAGTACTTC.

The chain is built from TRBV28 and TRBJ1-1, with TRBD1 identical over 10 bases. Germline values: CDR1 MDHEN, CDR2 SYDVKM. The CDR3 covers 15 residues. With V trimmed by 2 bases and J by 5 bases, 5 bases remained unmatched. The chain's CDR3 is CASSLHGTGETEAFF. For the CDR3, the DNA is TGTGCCAGCAGTTTACACGGGACAGGGGAGACTGAAGCTTTCTTT.

The chain links TRBV30 to TRBJ2-7, with 8 bases aligning to TRBD2. The ends lost 0 bases at V and 6 bases at J; junction bases unmatched: 7. The germline V gene encodes CDR1 GTSNPN and CDR2 SVGIG (reference sequence). There are 14 residues in the CDR3. In nucleotides, the CDR3 is TGTGCCTGGAGTGTAGTCGGGAGGGCATCCGAGCAGTACTTC. Amino acid sequence: CAWSVVGRASEQYF.

The chain recombines TRBV18 with TRBJ1-1; D perhaps matches TRBD1 (5 bases). The ends were cut back, 2 bases at V and 7 bases at J, with 14 bases in the middle. CDR3 length equals 14 residues. CDR1 KGHSH and CDR2 LQKENI come from the germline V gene. The CDR3 DNA sequence: TGTGCCAGCTCACCAATGGGTACGGGACTTGAAGCTTTCTTT. The encoded protein is CASSPMGTGLEAFF.

The chain joins TRBV20-1 to TRBJ2-3; 7 bases agree with TRBD2. Unmatched junction bases numbered 5, after V lost 3 bases and J lost 5 bases. Germline V CDR1 and CDR2: DFQATT, SNEGSKA (reference sequence). This CDR3 is 13 amino acids long. CDR3 loop: CSASSGFVDTQYF. CDR3 nucleotide sequence: TGCAGTGCTAGTAGCGGGTTTGTAGATACGCAGTATTTT.

The chain recombines TRBV6-5 with TRBJ1-1; D call uncertain. Germline V gene lookup returns CDR1 MNHEY and CDR2 SVGAGI. This CDR3 is 14 amino acids long. The V gene lost 5 bases and the J gene lost 6 bases, with 16 bases spanning the gap. The CDR3 is CASSRGLEDPEAFF. The CDR3 bases are TGTGCCAGCAGTCGCGGACTGGAGGACCCTGAAGCTTTCTTT.

The chain combines TRBV27 with TRBJ1-4, with 7 bases matching TRBD1. The CDR3 has 14 residues. Germline CDR1 reads MNHEY; CDR2 reads SMNVEV (reference sequence). The trim removed 5 bases at V and 5 bases at J, leaving 5 bases unmatched. For the CDR3, the DNA is TGTGCCAGCAGTCCGGACAGGAGAAATGAAAAACTGTTTTTT. Translating gives CASSPDRRNEKLFF.

The chain couples TRBV27 to TRBJ1-2; 9 nucleotides match TRBD1. V lost 4 bases to trimming and J lost 5 bases; unmatched junction nucleotides: 5. This CDR3 has 14 amino acids. CDR1 MNHEY and CDR2 SMNVEV come from the germline V gene (reference sequence). The CDR3 reads CASSYRGPSYGYTF. CDR3 DNA: TGTGCCAGCAGTTACAGGGGGCCTAGTTATGGCTACACCTTC.

This clone was counted once. The gene calls are TRBV4-1 and TRBJ1-2; 8 bases match TRBD1. Germline values: CDR1 MGHRA, CDR2 YSYEKL. The V gene end was trimmed by 1 base and the J gene end by 8 bases; junction bases not matched to a gene: 6. This CDR3 is 14 amino acids long. The CDR3 reads CASSQVPGGPGYTF. CDR3 nucleotides: TGCGCCAGCAGCCAAGTACCAGGGGGCCCGGGCTACACCTTC.

The CDR3 region is CASSSTVTGRTEAFF. CDR3 nucleotides: TGTGCCAGCAGTTCCACGGTGACAGGGCGGACTGAAGCTTTCTTT. V gene TRBV6-5 combines with J gene TRBJ1-1; 7 bases line up with TRBD1. Germline values: CDR1 MNHEY, CDR2 SVGAGI. The CDR3 runs 15 residues. V was pared by 4 bases and J by 5 bases, with 10 bases of the junction left unmatched.